The T cell receptor beta chain described here comes from a study of cytomegalovirus exposure and HLA in healthy donors. Broader study findings: Associated with HLA alleles at 0.05 false discovery rate in a later analysis were 17,000 or so TCR beta sequences. Differences between HLA loci emerged in a later analysis of TCR association rates, with DRB1 most and HLA-C fewest.

The donors comprised healthy bone marrow donors. The CDR3 length is 13 residues. The germline V gene encodes CDR1 SGHDN and CDR2 FVKESK. V lost 2 bases and J lost 7, with 9 bases in between. With regard to this clone: Its antigen is unknown.

Researchers ran the PCR with 60 Vbeta and 13 Jbeta primers. Clones were sequenced by immunoSEQ multiplex PCR, and TCRdb holds only the in-frame ones, with some missing. The sample contains about 220,000 clones, 75% to 80% of which appear only once. The sequence was obtained from a male donor in good health and CMV-seronegative. This chain uses TRBV14 with TRBJ1-5; tentative D call: TRBD1 (5 bases). The sequenced sample consisted of PBMCs. CDR3 region: CASSQKQGQPQHF. The CDR3, as DNA: TGTGCCAGCAGCCAAAAGCAGGGCCAGCCCCAGCATTTT.